This T cell receptor (beta chain) was obtained from a study of CD8+ T cells in alopecia areata. The study, taken as a whole, reports: Among the 100 top clones, expanded CD8+ clones, like scalp clonality, were significantly decreased by tofacitinib.

The sequencing template was cDNA reverse transcribed from extracted RNA. Data came from immunoSEQ multiplex PCR; TCRdb stores just in-frame clones and leaves some out. The data hold about 220,000 clones, with about 58% observed a single time. Comment on this clone: What it recognizes is unknown.

The CDR3 contains 17 residues. In germline, CDR1 is GTSNPN, CDR2 SVGIG (reference sequence). Trimming took 0 bases from V and 2 from J, leaving 14 bases between them. Treatment in this sample: oral pan-JAK inhibitor, 5-10 mg twice daily. The receptor was derived from a human donor with alopecia areata. J is TRBJ2-6 and V is TRBV30; D perhaps matches TRBD1 (6 bases). This sample comprised CD4+ T cells sorted from blood, obtained at week 4, from a patient treated with tofacitinib. Here the CDR3 DNA reads TGTGCCTGGAGTGTGCGGCAGGGGAGCCCTGGGGCCAACGTCCTGACTTTC. Protein sequence: CAWSVRQGSPGANVLTF.